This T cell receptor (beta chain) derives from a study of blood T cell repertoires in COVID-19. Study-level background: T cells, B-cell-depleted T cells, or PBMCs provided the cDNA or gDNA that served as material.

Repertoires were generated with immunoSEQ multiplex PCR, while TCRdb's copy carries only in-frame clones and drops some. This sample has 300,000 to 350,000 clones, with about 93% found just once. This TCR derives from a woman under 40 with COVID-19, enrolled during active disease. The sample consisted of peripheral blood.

This CDR3 is CASSPTGRLTINEQFF. In DNA, the CDR3 is TGTGCCAGCAGCCCGACCGGGAGGTTAACAATCAATGAGCAGTTCTTC. The rearrangement links TRBV7-3 to TRBJ2-1, with TRBD2 matching over 7 bases. This CDR3 is 16 amino acids long. The V and J ends lost 5 bases and 6 bases, in that order; junction bases with no gene match: 13. CDR1 is SGHTA, CDR2 FQGTGA, per germline.